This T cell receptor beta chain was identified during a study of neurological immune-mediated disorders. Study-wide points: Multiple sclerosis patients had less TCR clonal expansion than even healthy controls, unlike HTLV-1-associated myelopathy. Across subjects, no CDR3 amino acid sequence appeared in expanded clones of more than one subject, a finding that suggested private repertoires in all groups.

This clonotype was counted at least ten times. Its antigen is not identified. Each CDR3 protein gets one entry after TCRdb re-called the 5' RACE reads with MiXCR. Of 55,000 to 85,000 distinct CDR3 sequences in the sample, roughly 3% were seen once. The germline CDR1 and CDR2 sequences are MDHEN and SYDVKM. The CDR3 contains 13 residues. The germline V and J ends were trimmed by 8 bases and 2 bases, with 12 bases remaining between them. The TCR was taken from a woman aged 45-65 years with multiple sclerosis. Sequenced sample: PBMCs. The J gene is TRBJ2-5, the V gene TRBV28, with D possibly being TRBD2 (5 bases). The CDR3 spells CASGPRGQETQYF. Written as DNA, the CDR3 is TGTGCCAGCGGTCCCCGGGGACAAGAGACCCAGTACTTC.